The following is a T cell receptor beta chain sequence with its context. Its target is not known. Trimming left V 2 bases short and J 7 bases short, with 8 bases between. Germline values: CDR1 MNHNS, CDR2 SASEGT. The CDR3 spans 13 residues. The data derive from a study of cytomegalovirus exposure and HLA in healthy donors. Study in general: An early data release held around 80 million unique TCRs from HLA-typed donors.

The study's findings and limits: The study reported that TCR beta sequences accurately predicted HLA-A and HLA-B alleles in most subjects. Data from an earlier analysis indicated that most TCR beta V segments were productive either about 87% or about 30% of the time.

With 60 Vbeta and 13 Jbeta primers, the PCR was carried out. Libraries were prepared by immunoSEQ multiplex PCR; TCRdb keeps only in-frame clonotypes and omits some of them. The table lists 240,000 or so clones, approximately 81% of them singletons, with around 8% in the top ten. The chain links TRBV6-1 to TRBJ2-2; D remains ambiguous. The receptor's source is an older woman in good health and CMV-seropositive. Sequencing input: PBMCs. This CDR3 is CASSESLFGELFF. DNA for the CDR3: TGTGCCAGCAGTGAATCCTTGTTCGGGGAGCTGTTTTTT.